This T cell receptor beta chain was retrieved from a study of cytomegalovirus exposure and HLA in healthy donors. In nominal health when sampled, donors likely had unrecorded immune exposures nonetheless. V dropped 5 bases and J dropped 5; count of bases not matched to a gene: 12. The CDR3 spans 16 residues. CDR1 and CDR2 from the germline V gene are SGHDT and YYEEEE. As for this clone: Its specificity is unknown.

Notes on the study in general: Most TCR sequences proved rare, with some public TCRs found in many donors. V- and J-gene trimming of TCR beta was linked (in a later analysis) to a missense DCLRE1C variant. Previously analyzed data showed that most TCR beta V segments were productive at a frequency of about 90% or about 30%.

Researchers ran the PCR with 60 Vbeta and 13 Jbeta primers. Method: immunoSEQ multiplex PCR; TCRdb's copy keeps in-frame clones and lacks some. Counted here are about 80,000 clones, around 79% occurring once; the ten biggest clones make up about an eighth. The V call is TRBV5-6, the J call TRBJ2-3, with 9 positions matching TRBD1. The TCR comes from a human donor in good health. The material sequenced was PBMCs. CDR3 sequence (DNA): TGTGCCAGCAGTTGGGGAACCGGGACAGGGAGAGATACGCAGTATTTT. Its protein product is CASSWGTGTGRDTQYF.